This T cell receptor beta chain was observed in a study of T cell responses to AZD1222 COVID-19 vaccine (dated by TCRdb to the early 2020s). Regarding the study in general: Because spike-specific TCR depth and breadth did not differ between the two schedules, AZD1222 recipients who got a second dose at roughly 4 weeks were pooled with those who got a second dose at roughly 12 weeks. A total of more than 230 trial participants underwent TCR sequencing, of whom 200 to 220 received two doses of AZD1222 and some 26 received two doses of the MenACWY control vaccine. Trial participants were enrolled by age into 18-55, 56-69 and 70-plus year subgroups, with about 150, 28 and 57 TCR-sequenced participants respectively.

The paper's findings and limits, for the study overall: Epitopes outside the regions mutated in the B.1.351 and B.1.1.7 variants were reportedly recognized by nearly half of the unique spike-specific TCRs. Only 5 to 7 AZD1222 recipients were SARS-CoV-2 seropositive at baseline, limiting conclusions about previously exposed vaccinees. After two AZD1222 doses, spike-specific TCR breadth and depth were significantly higher than at day 0 and than in MenACWY recipients. Participants were mostly white British, with more females than males. The authors suggested clonal diversity may have been underestimated. Vaccine-associated CD4 TCRs spanned the whole spike protein, with dominant responses in regions 160-218 and 743-854. Because no day 14 peak-response samples were available, the repertoires could be characterized only after the peak T cell response. In the small 56-69-year group, the increase in depth fell short of significance, most likely because of low power.

As regards this clone: This receptor's antigen is unknown. No quality values exist for individual bases; no much larger clone is one base distant.

CDR1 and CDR2 are read off the germline V gene as MNHNS and SASEGT. V is pruned by 1 base and J by 4 bases, leaving 8 bases of the junction without a gene match. The CDR3 sequence holds 16 residues, the cysteine and phenylalanine included. Left in the record is the CDR3 DNA by itself, 48 bases read in frame from the first base. Interpreted using the paper, the time point label stands for: baseline before first vaccination. Samples from vaccinated people were obtained from the UK trials COV001 and COV002, which included a single-blind randomized controlled phase 2/3 trial of AZD1222 (ChAdOx1 nCoV-19) in healthy adults. Trial participant PBMC samples were collected at day 0 and day 28 after the second dose for TCRbeta chain sequencing. The CDR3 regions of human TCRbeta chains were analyzed by immunosequencing. From the authors' description of their analysis: Repertoire TCRs were matched against a reference library of SARS-CoV-2-specific TCRs generated with the MIRA antigen-specificity platform. Breadth was defined as the fraction of unique TCRs that were SARS-CoV-2-associated. Depth was defined as the fraction of total T cells that were SARS-CoV-2-associated. Using the MIRA data, every spike-specific TCR was mapped to the spike region that the TCR reacted to and assigned to either a CD4 or a CD8 class. Log10-transformed breadth and depth values were compared by one-way ANOVA with Sidak's multiple comparisons tests. TCRdb holds this immuneACCESS table with in-frame rearrangements only. Some clones are missing; in checked studies, unresolved V genes explain under half, and the rest has no known cause. V and J calls and clone size follow that table, whereas D and trimming were derived from the DNA. Counted in this sample were 170,000 or so clones; roughly nine tenths of them appeared once. Roughly 1.6% of the sample is taken by the ten largest.

The sample here was peripheral blood, taken on day 0 of AZD1222 vaccination. This TCR came from an adult in good health. The chain is assembled from TRBV6-1 and TRBJ1-2; 8 bases in the junction line up with TRBD1. The CDR3 reads CASSEGGDRGAYGYTF. The sequenced DNA: TGTGCCAGCAGTGAAGGAGGAGACAGGGGAGCCTATGGCTACACCTTC.